These 3 T cell receptor beta chains came from one sample sequenced in a study of identical twins. TCRdb analysed the 5' RACE reads with MiXCR anew, one entry per CDR3 protein. The sample has roughly 540,000 distinct CDR3 sequences, 20% to 25% seen once. This sample also belongs to another study, concerning T cells expressing NK-cell markers.

The material sequenced was CD4+ T cells sorted from blood. These receptors were taken from a woman aged 18-35 years in good health.

This clonotype was seen repeatedly, ten times or more. The chain couples TRBV29-1 to TRBJ2-3, with TRBD2 matching 8 bases. Germline assignment: CDR1 SQVTM and CDR2 ANQGSEA. The CDR3 is made up of 15 amino acids. The V segment lost 4 bases and the J segment 2 bases; nucleotides outside the gene matches: 8. CDR3 in amino acids: CSVALAGGPTDTQYF. The CDR3 DNA reads TGCAGCGTTGCACTCGCGGGGGGACCCACAGATACGCAGTATTTT.

This clonotype was seen only a few times. V and J are TRBV6-5 and TRBJ2-3, with a possible D match to TRBD2 (7 bases). This CDR3 has 16 residues. Germline CDR1 and CDR2: MNHEY and SVGAGI. Deletions cut 1 base from V and 3 bases from J, with 14 bases between. The CDR3 reads CASSYWRGGRTDTQYF. The CDR3 DNA sequence: TGTGCCAGCAGTTACTGGAGGGGGGGCCGGACAGATACGCAGTATTTT.

This clonotype was seen a handful of times. The chain uses TRBV20-1 and TRBJ1-1; 8 nucleotides line up with TRBD1. This CDR3 has 14 amino acids. Germline-derived CDR1 and CDR2 are DFQATT and SNEGSKA (reference sequence). J was trimmed by 7 bases and V by 3 bases; bases with no gene match: 10. As DNA, the CDR3 is TGCAGTGCTAGTTCCATGGTCACAGGGGGTGAAGCTTTCTTT. Protein product: CSASSMVTGGEAFF.